This T cell receptor (beta chain) was sequenced during a study of blood T cell repertoires in COVID-19. Study information: Sites in the United States, Italy and Spain provided acute and convalescent COVID-19 samples.

The CDR3 runs 18 residues. The germline V gene has CDR1 SGHNT and CDR2 YYREEE (reference sequence). After removal of 1 base from V and 3 bases from J, the junction contained 10 bases not matched to a gene. The data were produced by immunoSEQ multiplex PCR, yet TCRdb's version contains in-frame clones alone and is incomplete. The sample lists 150,000 or so clones, almost 85% occurring once. Sequences were obtained from PBMCs or T cells enriched from blood (not recorded which). The source is a man aged 50-59 years who had recovered from COVID-19. The chain uses TRBV5-4 and TRBJ2-5; 12 positions agree with TRBD2. The CDR3 here is CASSLLTSGRGWEETQYF. CDR3 nucleotide sequence: TGTGCCAGCAGCTTGTTGACTAGCGGGAGAGGTTGGGAAGAGACCCAGTACTTC.